These 11 T cell receptor beta chains were all obtained from the same sample, sequenced in a study of shared T cell receptors in the human thymus. The table came from immunoSEQ multiplex PCR; TCRdb's copy has only in-frame clones and leaves some out. This sample carries approximately 730,000 clones, 80% to 90% of them seen once, and the ten largest clones take around 0.01%. Another study also made use of these data, one on human thymus T cells.

Source material: thymocytes. These receptors were collected from a girl under three years old with a congenital heart defect.

J is TRBJ1-3 and V is TRBV13, with 9 positions matching TRBD1. CDR3 length equals 20 residues. Germline V gene lookup returns CDR1 PRHDT and CDR2 FYEKMQ (reference sequence). V shed 5 bases, J shed 4 bases, and the junction held 21 bases outside the gene matches. The CDR3 sequence: CASSRYFTGGSKAAGNTIYF. CDR3 nucleotides: TGTGCCAGCAGCCGGTATTTCACAGGGGGCTCGAAAGCGGCCGGAAACACCATATATTTT.

The chain uses TRBV5-4 and TRBJ2-5, with TRBD1 as a possible D gene (5 bases). V dropped 5 bases and J dropped 0 bases, with 17 bases sitting between them. Germline CDR1 and CDR2: SGHNT and YYREEE (reference sequence). The CDR3 contains 16 residues. DNA for the CDR3: TGTGCCAGCAGGGATTTCTCAGGGTCTTACCAAGAGACCCAGTACTTC. Amino acids: CASRDFSGSYQETQYF.

The V call is TRBV6-1, the J call TRBJ1-4; 9 positions agree with TRBD1. Germline CDR1 is MNHNS and CDR2 is SASEGT. Losses at the gene ends were 2 bases for V and 7 bases for J; bases not matched to a gene: 8. The CDR3 loop spans 16 amino acids. CDR3 sequence reads: CASSEKPGQGGEKLFF. Written as DNA, the CDR3 is TGTGCCAGCAGTGAAAAGCCGGGACAGGGTGGTGAAAAACTGTTTTTT.

This chain uses TRBV27 with TRBJ2-5; 8 nucleotides match TRBD2. From germline, CDR1 is MNHEY and CDR2 SMNVEV (reference sequence). V gave up 6 bases and J gave up 5 bases; unmatched junction bases: 5. The CDR3 loop spans 13 amino acids. The CDR3 coding sequence is TGTGCCAGCAGCCCCGGGGGGGAGGAGACCCAGTACTTC. Its protein product is CASSPGGEETQYF.

The V call is TRBV10-3, the J call TRBJ2-7, with 11 nucleotides matching TRBD1. CDR1 ENHRY and CDR2 SYGVKD come from the germline V gene. The CDR3 runs to 19 residues. V lost 2 bases and J lost 0; bases outside the gene matches: 12. The CDR3 here is CAISEGGQGVSLDSYEQYF. CDR3 DNA: TGTGCCATCAGTGAGGGGGGACAGGGGGTCTCCCTCGACTCCTACGAGCAGTACTTC.

The chain has TRBV5-6 and TRBJ1-1, with D uncertain. Looked up from germline, CDR1 is SGHDT and CDR2 is YYEEEE. Trimming took off 0 bases at V and 7 bases at J, with 13 bases between the two ends. The CDR3 spans 14 residues. The chain's CDR3 is CASSLVLAPDEAFF. The CDR3 nucleotides read TGTGCCAGCAGCTTGGTCCTGGCACCAGATGAAGCTTTCTTT.

The V gene is TRBV7-9, the J gene TRBJ2-7; D possibly corresponds to TRBD1 (6 bases). The CDR3 sequence is 15 residues long. Germline V gene data show CDR1 as SEHNR and CDR2 as FQNEAQ (reference sequence). V lost 3 bases and J lost 0, with 12 bases in between. The CDR3 sequence: CASSFSRTASYEQYF. The CDR3 DNA is TGTGCCAGCAGCTTCTCTCGGACAGCCTCCTACGAGCAGTACTTC.

V usage is TRBV19 and J usage is TRBJ1-5, with D hard to call. The germline V gene has CDR1 LNHDA and CDR2 SQIVND (reference sequence). The V and J ends lost 3 bases and 0 bases respectively, with 18 bases between them. The CDR3 is made up of 18 amino acids. The CDR3 DNA reads TGTGCCAGTAGTATTTCCGCACCGGGAGCCCATAGCAATCAGCCCCAGCATTTT. It specifies CASSISAPGAHSNQPQHF.

This clone was seen more than once but under ten times. The chain carries TRBV7-2 and TRBJ1-1; TRBD1 is a possible D gene (6 bases). This CDR3 region has 15 residues. Trimming cost V 1 base and J 5 bases, with 14 bases left between them. Germline V lookup: CDR1 SGHTA, CDR2 FQGNSA. CDR3 in amino acids: CASSLGGGSTTEAFF. The CDR3 coding sequence is TGTGCCAGCAGCTTAGGCGGGGGCAGTACTACTGAAGCTTTCTTT.

This clone was counted a single time. This chain connects TRBV27 to TRBJ1-1; 7 bases agree with TRBD1. The CDR3 sequence is 17 residues long. With V trimmed by 2 bases and J by 3 bases, 12 bases remained unmatched. CDR1 is MNHEY, CDR2 SMNVEV, per germline (reference sequence). CDR3 coding DNA: TGTGCCAGCAGTTTACAGGGGGGCCGGCGGTGTGACACTGAAGCTTTCTTT. It encodes CASSLQGGRRCDTEAFF.

The chain is built from TRBV2 and TRBJ1-4; 7 bases fit TRBD1. J lost 0 bases, V lost 8 bases, and 3 bases had no gene match. Germline V gives CDR1 SNHLY, CDR2 FYNNEI. CDR3 length: 14 residues. The CDR3 protein is CASGGQATNEKLFF. Written as DNA, the CDR3 is TGTGCCAGCGGCGGACAGGCAACTAATGAAAAACTGTTTTTT.